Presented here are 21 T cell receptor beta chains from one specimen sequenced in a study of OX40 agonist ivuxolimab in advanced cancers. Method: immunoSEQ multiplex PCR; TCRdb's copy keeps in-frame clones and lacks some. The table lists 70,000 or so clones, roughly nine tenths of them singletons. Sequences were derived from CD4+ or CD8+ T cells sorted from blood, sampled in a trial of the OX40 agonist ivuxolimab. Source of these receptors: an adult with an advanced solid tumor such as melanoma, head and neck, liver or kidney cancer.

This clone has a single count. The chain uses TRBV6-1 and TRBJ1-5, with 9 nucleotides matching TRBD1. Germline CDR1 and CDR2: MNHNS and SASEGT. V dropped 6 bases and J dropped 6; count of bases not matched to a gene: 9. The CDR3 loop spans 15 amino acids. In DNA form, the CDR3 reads TGTGCCAGCAGAGGGACAGGGCAAGGTGGTCAGCCCCAGCATTTT. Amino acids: CASRGTGQGGQPQHF.

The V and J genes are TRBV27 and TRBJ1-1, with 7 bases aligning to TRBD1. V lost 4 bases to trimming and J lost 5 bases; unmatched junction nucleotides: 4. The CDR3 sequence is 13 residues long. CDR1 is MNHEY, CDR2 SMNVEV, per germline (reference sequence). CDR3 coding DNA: TGTGCCAGCAGTTCACAGGGGTGGACTGAAGCTTTCTTT. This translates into CASSSQGWTEAFF.

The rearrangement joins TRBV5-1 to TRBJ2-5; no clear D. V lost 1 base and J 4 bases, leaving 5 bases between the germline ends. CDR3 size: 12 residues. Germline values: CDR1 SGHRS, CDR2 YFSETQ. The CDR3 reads CASSLPAETQYF. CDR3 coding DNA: TGCGCCAGCAGCTTGCCGGCAGAGACCCAGTACTTC.

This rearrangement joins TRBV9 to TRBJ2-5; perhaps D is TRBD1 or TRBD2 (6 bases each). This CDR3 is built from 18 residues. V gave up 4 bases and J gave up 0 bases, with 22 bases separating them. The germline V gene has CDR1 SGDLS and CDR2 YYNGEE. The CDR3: CASSPYPGAGVNQETQYF. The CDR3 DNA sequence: TGTGCCAGCAGCCCATACCCGGGGGCAGGGGTTAACCAAGAGACCCAGTACTTC.

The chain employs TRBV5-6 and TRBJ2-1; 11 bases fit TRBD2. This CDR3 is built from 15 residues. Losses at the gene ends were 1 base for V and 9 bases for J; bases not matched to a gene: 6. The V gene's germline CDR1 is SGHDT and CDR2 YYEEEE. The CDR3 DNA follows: TGTGCCAGCAGCTTGTTGGTTAGCGGGAGGGGTGAGCAGTTCTTC. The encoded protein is CASSLLVSGRGEQFF.

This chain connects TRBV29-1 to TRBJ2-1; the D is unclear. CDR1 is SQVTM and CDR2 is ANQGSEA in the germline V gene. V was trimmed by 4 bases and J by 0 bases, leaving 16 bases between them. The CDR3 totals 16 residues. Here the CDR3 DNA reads TGCAGCGTTGTTAGGTTGGGCTTTAACTCCTACAATGAGCAGTTCTTC. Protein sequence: CSVVRLGFNSYNEQFF.

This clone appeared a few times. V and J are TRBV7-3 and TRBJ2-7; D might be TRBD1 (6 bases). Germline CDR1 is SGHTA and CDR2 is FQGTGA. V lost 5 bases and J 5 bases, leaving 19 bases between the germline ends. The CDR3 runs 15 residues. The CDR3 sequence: CASSPLGAGANEQYF. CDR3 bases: TGTGCCAGCAGCCCACTGGGGGCAGGGGCCAACGAGCAGTACTTC.

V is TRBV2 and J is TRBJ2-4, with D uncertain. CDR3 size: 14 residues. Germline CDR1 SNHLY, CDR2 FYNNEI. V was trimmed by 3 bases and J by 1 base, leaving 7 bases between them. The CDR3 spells CASSDTYAKNIQYF. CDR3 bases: TGTGCCAGCAGTGATACCTACGCCAAAAACATTCAGTACTTC.

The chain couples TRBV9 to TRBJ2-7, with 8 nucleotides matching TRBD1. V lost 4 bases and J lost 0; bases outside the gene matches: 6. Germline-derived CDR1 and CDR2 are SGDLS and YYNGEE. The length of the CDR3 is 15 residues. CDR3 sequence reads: CASSFRTGSSYEQYF. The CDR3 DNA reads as TGTGCCAGCAGCTTCCGGACAGGGTCCTCCTACGAGCAGTACTTC.

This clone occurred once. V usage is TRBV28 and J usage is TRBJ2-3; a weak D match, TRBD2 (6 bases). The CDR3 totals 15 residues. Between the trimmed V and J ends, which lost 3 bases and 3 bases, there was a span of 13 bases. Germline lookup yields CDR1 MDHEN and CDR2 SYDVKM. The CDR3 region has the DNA TGTGCCAGCAGTTTCTGGCGGGGAATGACAGATACGCAGTATTTT. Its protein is CASSFWRGMTDTQYF.

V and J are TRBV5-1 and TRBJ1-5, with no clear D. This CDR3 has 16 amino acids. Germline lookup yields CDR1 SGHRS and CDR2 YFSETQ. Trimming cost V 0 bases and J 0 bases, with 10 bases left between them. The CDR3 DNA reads TGCGCCAGCAGCTTGGGGACCGGAGGTAGCAATCAGCCCCAGCATTTT. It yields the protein CASSLGTGGSNQPQHF.

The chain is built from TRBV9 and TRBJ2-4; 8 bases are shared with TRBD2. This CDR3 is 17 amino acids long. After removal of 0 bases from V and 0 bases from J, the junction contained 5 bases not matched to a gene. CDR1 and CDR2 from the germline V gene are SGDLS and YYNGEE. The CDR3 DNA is TGTGCCAGCAGCGTAGCGGGGGGGATTGGAGCCAAAAACATTCAGTACTTC. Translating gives CASSVAGGIGAKNIQYF.

The CDR3 DNA reads as TGCGCCAGCAGCTTGGGGGCAGGAACGCCCTACGAGCAGTACTTC. The encoded protein is CASSLGAGTPYEQYF. The chain carries TRBV5-1 and TRBJ2-7; no clear D gene. V gave up 0 bases and J gave up 2 bases, with 12 bases separating them. The CDR3 is 15 residues long. Germline-derived CDR1 and CDR2 are SGHRS and YFSETQ.

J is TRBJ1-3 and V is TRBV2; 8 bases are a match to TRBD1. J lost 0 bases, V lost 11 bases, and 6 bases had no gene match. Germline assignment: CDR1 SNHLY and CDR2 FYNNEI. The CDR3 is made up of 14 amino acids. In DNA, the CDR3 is TGTGCCTGCTCTGACAGGGGCTCTGGAAACACCATATATTTT. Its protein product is CACSDRGSGNTIYF.

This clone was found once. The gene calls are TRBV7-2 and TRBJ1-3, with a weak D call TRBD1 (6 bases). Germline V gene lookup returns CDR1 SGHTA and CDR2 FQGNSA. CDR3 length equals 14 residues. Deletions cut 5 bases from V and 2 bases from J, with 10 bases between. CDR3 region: CASSPGGTGNTIYF. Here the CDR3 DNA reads TGTGCCAGCAGCCCTGGGGGCACTGGAAACACCATATATTTT.

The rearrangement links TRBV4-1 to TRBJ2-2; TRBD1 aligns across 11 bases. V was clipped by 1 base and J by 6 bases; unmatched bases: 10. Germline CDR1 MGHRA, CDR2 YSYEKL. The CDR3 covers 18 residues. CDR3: CASSQATPDRGQPGELFF. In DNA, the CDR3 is TGCGCCAGCAGCCAAGCTACACCGGACAGGGGGCAGCCCGGGGAGCTGTTTTTT.

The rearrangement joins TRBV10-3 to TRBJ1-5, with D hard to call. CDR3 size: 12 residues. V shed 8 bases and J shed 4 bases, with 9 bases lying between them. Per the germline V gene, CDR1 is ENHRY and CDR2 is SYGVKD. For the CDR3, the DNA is TGTGCCATCCGCTCGGGGAATCAGCCCCAGCATTTT. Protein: CAIRSGNQPQHF.

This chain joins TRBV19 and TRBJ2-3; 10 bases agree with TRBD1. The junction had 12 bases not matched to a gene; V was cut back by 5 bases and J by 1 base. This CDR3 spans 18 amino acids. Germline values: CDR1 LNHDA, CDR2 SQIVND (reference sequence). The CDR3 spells CASSPRDRGIARTDTQYF. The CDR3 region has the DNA TGTGCCAGTAGTCCAAGGGACAGGGGTATAGCCCGCACAGATACGCAGTATTTT.

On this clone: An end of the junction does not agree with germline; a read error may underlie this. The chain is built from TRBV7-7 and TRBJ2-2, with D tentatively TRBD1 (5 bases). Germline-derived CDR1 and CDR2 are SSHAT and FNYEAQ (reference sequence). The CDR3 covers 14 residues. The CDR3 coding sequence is TGTGCTAGCAGCACGGACACGGTCACCGGGGAGCTGTTTTTT. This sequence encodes CASSTDTVTGELFF.

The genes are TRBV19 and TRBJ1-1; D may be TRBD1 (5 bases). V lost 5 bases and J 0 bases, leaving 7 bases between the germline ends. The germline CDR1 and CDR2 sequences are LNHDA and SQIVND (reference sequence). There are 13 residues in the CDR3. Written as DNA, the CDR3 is TGTGCCAGTAGTCCGACAGTGAACACTGAAGCTTTCTTT. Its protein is CASSPTVNTEAFF.

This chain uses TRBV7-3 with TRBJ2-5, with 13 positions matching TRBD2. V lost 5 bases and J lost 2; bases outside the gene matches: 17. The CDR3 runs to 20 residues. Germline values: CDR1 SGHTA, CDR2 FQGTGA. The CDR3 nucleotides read TGTGCCAGCAGCCTAGCCGGGACTAGCGGGGTGCGTGGGGAGCAAGAGACCCAGTACTTC. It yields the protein CASSLAGTSGVRGEQETQYF.